These 20 T cell receptor beta chains share one sample of origin, sequenced in a study of cytomegalovirus exposure and HLA in healthy donors. Generated by immunoSEQ multiplex PCR, the TCRdb table keeps only in-frame clones and is missing some. The table has about 160,000 clones, approximately 90% seen once; the top ten hold under 3%. The sample consisted of PBMCs. These receptors came from a man in his late teens or twenties in good health and CMV-seronegative.

The chain combines TRBV5-1 with TRBJ1-1; D may be TRBD1 (5 bases). The CDR3 contains 14 residues. Trimming pared 0 bases from V and 5 bases from J, leaving 11 bases between. Looked up from germline, CDR1 is SGHRS and CDR2 is YFSETQ. In DNA form, the CDR3 reads TGCGCCAGCAGCTTGGCAGGGTTAGAAACTGAAGCTTTCTTT. Protein: CASSLAGLETEAFF.

The chain uses TRBV5-5 and TRBJ2-7; 7 nucleotides match TRBD1. The CDR3 has 12 amino acids. Germline CDR1 and CDR2: SGHKS and YYEKEE (reference sequence). After removal of 3 bases from V and 5 bases from J, the junction contained 2 bases not matched to a gene. The CDR3 bases are TGTGCCAGCAGCTCAACAGGGGACGAGCAGTACTTC. Translation: CASSSTGDEQYF.

The rearrangement uses TRBV10-3 and TRBJ2-2; D unclear. This CDR3 is built from 12 residues. Germline V gene data show CDR1 as ENHRY and CDR2 as SYGVKD. The V gene lost 7 bases and the J gene lost 0 bases, with 3 bases spanning the gap. This chain's CDR3 is CAITTNTGELFF. CDR3 nucleotides: TGTGCCATCACAACGAACACCGGGGAGCTGTTTTTT.

The chain uses TRBV21-1 and TRBJ2-3; TRBD2 is the table's D call, not checked against the DNA. TRBV21-1 is a known pseudogene. The CDR3 totals 21 residues. The chain's CDR3 is CASSLNTHGGQLTPHTDTQYF. In nucleotides, the CDR3 is TGTGCCAGCAGCCTCAATACTCACGGAGGTCAGCTCACTCCACACACAGATACGCAGTATTTT.

V and J are TRBV7-2 and TRBJ1-1; 8 bases match TRBD1. CDR3 length: 14 residues. Germline loops: CDR1 SGHTA, CDR2 FQGNSA. V gave up 4 bases and J gave up 4 bases; unmatched junction bases: 5. The CDR3 loop reads CASSWDRLSTEAFF. In DNA form, the CDR3 reads TGTGCCAGCAGCTGGGACAGGTTAAGCACTGAAGCTTTCTTT.

The chain uses TRBV7-2 and TRBJ2-1; TRBD2 might be the D (6 bases). CDR1 is SGHTA, CDR2 FQGNSA, per germline. V shed 5 bases and J shed 9 bases, with 20 bases lying between them. The CDR3 spans 15 residues. The CDR3: CASSLSAGSRGEQFF. DNA of the CDR3: TGTGCCAGCAGCCTGTCCGCCGGGTCGCGGGGTGAGCAGTTCTTC.

This clone qualifies as medium-sized (0.01 to 0.1%). The V and J genes are TRBV28 and TRBJ2-1; possible D gene TRBD2, 6 bases. The V and J ends lost 7 bases and 2 bases respectively, with 15 bases between them. This CDR3 region has 15 residues. Germline loops: CDR1 MDHEN, CDR2 SYDVKM. CDR3 residues: CASKNGDFPYNEQFF. For the CDR3, the DNA is TGTGCCAGCAAGAACGGGGACTTCCCCTACAATGAGCAGTTCTTC. The variable domain in full, completed from reference TRBV28 and TRBJ2-1, reads DVKVTQSSRYLVKRTGEKVFLECVQDMDHENMFWYRQDPGLGLRLIYFSYDVKMKEKGDIPEGYSVSREKKERFSLILESASTNQTSMYLCASKNGDFPYNEQFFGPGTRLTVL.

The chain uses TRBV6-1 and TRBJ2-3; 7 bases agree with TRBD2. This CDR3 comprises 15 residues. The germline CDR1 and CDR2 sequences are MNHNS and SASEGT. The V segment lost 3 bases and the J segment 0 bases; nucleotides outside the gene matches: 3. CDR3 sequence: CASSDQRGSTDTQYF. In nucleotides, the CDR3 is TGTGCCAGCAGTGACCAGCGGGGTAGCACAGATACGCAGTATTTT.

This chain uses TRBV28 with TRBJ1-2, with 10 bases identical to TRBD1. The CDR3 totals 14 residues. The trim removed 2 bases at V and 8 bases at J, leaving 5 bases unmatched. The V gene's germline CDR1 is MDHEN and CDR2 SYDVKM. CDR3 region: CASSLNDRGLGYTF. The CDR3 DNA reads TGTGCCAGCAGTTTAAACGACAGGGGGCTCGGCTACACCTTC.

V gene TRBV29-1 combines with J gene TRBJ1-2, with D perhaps matching TRBD1 (5 bases). V dropped 2 bases and J dropped 7 bases, with 11 bases sitting between them. The CDR3 is 12 amino acids. Per germline, CDR1 SQVTM and CDR2 ANQGSEA. CDR3 sequence: CSVELVGPGYTF. The CDR3 DNA follows: TGCAGCGTTGAATTGGTGGGGCCTGGCTACACCTTC.

On this clone itself: Other DNA sequences in this sample translate to the same CDR3. This chain connects TRBV2 to TRBJ1-5, with D hard to call. The length of the CDR3 is 14 residues. Per germline, CDR1 SNHLY and CDR2 FYNNEI. With 3 bases removed from V and 2 bases from J, the gap between germline ends came to 8 bases. The DNA of the CDR3 is TGTGCCAGCAGTGAGAGGGTTGGCAATCAGCCCCAGCATTTT. Translated: CASSERVGNQPQHF.

The chain is built from TRBV5-1 and TRBJ2-1; TRBD2 might be the D (6 bases). Germline V lookup: CDR1 SGHRS, CDR2 YFSETQ. This CDR3 comprises 12 residues. Trimming took 4 bases from V and 16 from J, leaving 18 bases between them. The CDR3 region is CASSPEEGQRFF. DNA of the CDR3: TGCGCCAGCAGCCCCGAGGAGGGCCAGAGATTCTTC.

The rearrangement joins TRBV5-1 to TRBJ2-3; 10 positions match TRBD1. The germline CDR1 and CDR2 sequences are SGHRS and YFSETQ. Trimming took 3 bases from V and 3 from J; bases not matched to a gene: 4. This CDR3 region has 15 residues. CDR3 in amino acids: CASSWWTGGTDTQYF. CDR3 sequence (DNA): TGCGCCAGCAGCTGGTGGACAGGGGGTACAGATACGCAGTATTTT.

This clone was recorded once. The chain combines TRBV6-6 with TRBJ2-4; possible D gene TRBD1, 5 bases. This CDR3 is built from 15 residues. Trimming removed 5 bases from V and 3 bases from J, with 14 bases in between. Germline V gene sequence: CDR1 MNHNY, CDR2 SVGAGI (reference sequence). The DNA for the CDR3 is TGTGCCAGCAGTCCCACAGGTGAAGGCAAAAACATTCAGTACTTC. It codes for CASSPTGEGKNIQYF.

V is TRBV2 and J is TRBJ2-7, with 9 bases aligning to TRBD1. Germline lookup yields CDR1 SNHLY and CDR2 FYNNEI. The CDR3 runs to 13 residues. The J segment lost 6 bases and the V segment lost 8 bases, leaving 8 bases of the junction unmatched. The CDR3 DNA is TGTGCCAGCGGGGGGGACAGGGTCCGCGAGCAGTACGTC. Protein sequence: CASGGDRVREQYV.

This chain uses TRBV7-9 with TRBJ1-2, with D perhaps matching TRBD1 (5 bases). Deletions cut 5 bases from V and 6 bases from J, with 10 bases between. Germline CDR1 SEHNR, CDR2 FQNEAQ (reference sequence). CDR3 length: 12 residues. The CDR3 protein is CASSPPGDGYTF. CDR3 nucleotides: TGTGCCAGCAGCCCACCGGGGGATGGCTACACCTTC.

This clone was recorded a few times. This chain uses TRBV7-9 with TRBJ1-2; TRBD1 agrees at 10 bases. This CDR3 has 14 amino acids. V lost 5 bases and J lost 2; bases outside the gene matches: 2. Germline CDR1 SEHNR, CDR2 FQNEAQ (reference sequence). The CDR3 coding sequence is TGTGCCAGCAGCCCGGGACAGGGGAACTATGGCTACACCTTC. Amino acid sequence: CASSPGQGNYGYTF.

The rearrangement links TRBV11-2 to TRBJ2-3; tentatively, D is TRBD2 (5 bases). With 3 bases removed from V and 4 bases from J, the gap between germline ends came to 17 bases. The CDR3 runs to 16 residues. CDR1 and CDR2 from the germline V gene are SGHAT and FQNNGV. The CDR3: CASSFDRTRVADTQYF. CDR3 bases: TGTGCCAGCAGCTTCGATCGAACTAGAGTTGCAGATACGCAGTATTTT.

This clone appeared a single time. The J gene is TRBJ1-1, the V gene TRBV5-8; no clear D. The V end lost 4 bases, the J end lost 1 base, and 5 bases lay between the germline ends. The CDR3 has 12 residues. CDR1 is SGHTS, CDR2 YDEGEE, per germline. The CDR3 DNA is TGTGCCAGCAGCATACAGAACACTGAAGCTTTCTTT. This codes for CASSIQNTEAFF. Drawing the rest from reference TRBV5-8 and TRBJ1-1, the complete variable domain is EAGVTQSPTHLIKTRGQQATLRCSPISGHTSVYWYQQALGLGLQFLLWYDEGEERNRGNFPPRFSGRQFPNYSSELNVNALELEDSALYLCASSIQNTEAFFGQGTRLTVV.

This clone was recorded only once. The V and J genes are TRBV4-1 and TRBJ1-1; 8 bases map to TRBD1. This CDR3 has 15 amino acids. Unmatched junction bases numbered 6, after V lost 4 bases and J lost 2 bases. Germline V lookup: CDR1 MGHRA, CDR2 YSYEKL. The CDR3 DNA follows: TGCGCCAGCAGCCGGGAGACAGGGGTCAACACTGAAGCTTTCTTT. It codes for CASSRETGVNTEAFF.